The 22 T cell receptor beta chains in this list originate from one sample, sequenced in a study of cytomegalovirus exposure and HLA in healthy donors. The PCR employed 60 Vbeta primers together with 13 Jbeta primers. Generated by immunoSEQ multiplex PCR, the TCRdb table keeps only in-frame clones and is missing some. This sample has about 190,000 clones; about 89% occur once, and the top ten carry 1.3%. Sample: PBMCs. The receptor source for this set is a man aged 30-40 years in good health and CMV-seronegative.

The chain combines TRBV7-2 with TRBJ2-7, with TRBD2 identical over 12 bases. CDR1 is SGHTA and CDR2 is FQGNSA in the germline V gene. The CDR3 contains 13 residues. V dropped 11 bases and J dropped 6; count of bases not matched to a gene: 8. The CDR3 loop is CAGSTSGGPEQYF. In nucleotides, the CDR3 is TGTGCCGGATCGACTAGCGGGGGTCCCGAGCAGTACTTC. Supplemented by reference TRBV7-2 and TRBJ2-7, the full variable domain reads GAGVSQSPSNKVTEKGKDVELRCDPISGHTALYWYRQSLGQGLEFLIYFQGNSAPDKSGLPSDRFSAERTGGSVSTLTIQRTQQEDSAVYLCAGSTSGGPEQYFGPGTRLTVT.

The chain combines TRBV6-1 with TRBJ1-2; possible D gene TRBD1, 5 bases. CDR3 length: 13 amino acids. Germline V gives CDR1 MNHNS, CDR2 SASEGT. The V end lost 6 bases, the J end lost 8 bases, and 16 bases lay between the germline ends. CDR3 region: CASSQGAPPGYTF. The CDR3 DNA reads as TGTGCCAGCAGCCAAGGGGCTCCCCCCGGCTACACCTTC.

CDR3 DNA sequence: TGTGCCAGCAGCCTAACTGCCTACGAGCAGTACTTC. Residues: CASSLTAYEQYF. The chain employs TRBV11-2 and TRBJ2-5, with unresolved D. TRBJ2-7 explains the end of the DNA better; the J call may be wrong. The CDR3 extends over 12 amino acids. Germline CDR1 and CDR2: SGHAT and FQNNGV.

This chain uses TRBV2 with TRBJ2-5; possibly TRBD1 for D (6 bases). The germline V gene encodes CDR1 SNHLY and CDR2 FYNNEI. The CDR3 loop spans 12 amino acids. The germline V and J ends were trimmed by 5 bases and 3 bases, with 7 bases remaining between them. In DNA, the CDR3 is TGTGCCAGCAGTAGGGGGAAAGAGACCCAGTACTTC. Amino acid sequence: CASSRGKETQYF.

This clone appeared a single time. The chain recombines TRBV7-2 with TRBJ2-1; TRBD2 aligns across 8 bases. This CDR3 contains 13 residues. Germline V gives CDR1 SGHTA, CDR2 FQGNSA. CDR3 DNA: TGTGCTCCCGGGGGGGAGTGGCTCCATGAGCAGTTCTTC. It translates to CAPGGEWLHEQFF.

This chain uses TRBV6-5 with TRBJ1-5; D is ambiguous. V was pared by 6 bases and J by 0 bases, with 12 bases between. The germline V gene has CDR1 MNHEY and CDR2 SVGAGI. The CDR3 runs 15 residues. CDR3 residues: CASSPHLSSNQPQHF. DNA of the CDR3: TGTGCCAGCAGCCCCCACCTCAGTAGCAATCAGCCCCAGCATTTT.

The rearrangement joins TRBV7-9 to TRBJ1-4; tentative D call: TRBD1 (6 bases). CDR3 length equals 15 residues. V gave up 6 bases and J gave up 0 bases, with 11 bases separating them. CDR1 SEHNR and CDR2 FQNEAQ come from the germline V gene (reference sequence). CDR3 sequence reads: CASRAGDATNEKLFF. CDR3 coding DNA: TGTGCCAGCAGAGCAGGGGACGCAACTAATGAAAAACTGTTTTTT.

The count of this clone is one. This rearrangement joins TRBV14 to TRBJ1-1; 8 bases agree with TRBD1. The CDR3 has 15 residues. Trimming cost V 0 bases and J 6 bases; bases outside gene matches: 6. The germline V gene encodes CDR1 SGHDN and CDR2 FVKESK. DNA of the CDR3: TGTGCCAGCAGCCAAGAAATTAGGGGACAGGCTGAAGCTTTCTTT. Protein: CASSQEIRGQAEAFF. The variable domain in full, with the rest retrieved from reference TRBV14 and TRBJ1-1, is EAGVTQFPSHSVIEKGQTVTLRCDPISGHDNLYWYRRVMGKEIKFLLHFVKESKQDESGMPNNRFLAERTGGTYSTLKVQPAELEDSGVYFCASSQEIRGQAEAFFGQGTRLTVV.

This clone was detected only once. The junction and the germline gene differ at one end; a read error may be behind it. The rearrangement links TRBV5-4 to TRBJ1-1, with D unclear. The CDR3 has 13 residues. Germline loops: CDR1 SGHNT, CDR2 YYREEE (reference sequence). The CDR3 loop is CVSSSTMSMVAFF. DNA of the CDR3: TGTGTCAGCAGCTCGACAATGAGTATGGTAGCTTTCTTT.

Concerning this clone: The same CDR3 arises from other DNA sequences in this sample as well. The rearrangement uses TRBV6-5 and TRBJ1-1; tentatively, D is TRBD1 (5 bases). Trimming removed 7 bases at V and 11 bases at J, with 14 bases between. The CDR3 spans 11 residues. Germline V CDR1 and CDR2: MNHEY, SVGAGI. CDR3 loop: CASIQGGKAFF. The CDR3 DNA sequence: TGTGCCAGCATCCAGGGTGGAAAGGCTTTCTTT.

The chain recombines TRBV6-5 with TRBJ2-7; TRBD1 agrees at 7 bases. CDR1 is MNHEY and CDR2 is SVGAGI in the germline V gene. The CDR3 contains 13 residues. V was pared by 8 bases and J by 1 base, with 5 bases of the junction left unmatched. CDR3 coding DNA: TGTGCCAGCCGGACAGGAGGATCCTACGAGCAGTACTTC. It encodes CASRTGGSYEQYF.

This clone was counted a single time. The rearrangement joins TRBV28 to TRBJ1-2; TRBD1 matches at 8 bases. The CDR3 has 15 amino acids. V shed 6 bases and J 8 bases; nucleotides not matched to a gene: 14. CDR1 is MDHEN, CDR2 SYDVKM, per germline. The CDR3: CASRPGQGGIWGYTF. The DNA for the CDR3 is TGTGCCAGCAGACCCGGACAGGGAGGTATATGGGGCTACACCTTC.

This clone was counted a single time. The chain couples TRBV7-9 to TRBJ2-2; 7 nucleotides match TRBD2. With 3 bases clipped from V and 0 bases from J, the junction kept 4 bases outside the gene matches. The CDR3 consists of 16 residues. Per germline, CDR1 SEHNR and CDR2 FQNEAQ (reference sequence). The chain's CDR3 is CASSLSGNANTGELFF. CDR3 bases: TGTGCCAGCAGCTTGAGCGGGAACGCGAACACCGGGGAGCTGTTTTTT.

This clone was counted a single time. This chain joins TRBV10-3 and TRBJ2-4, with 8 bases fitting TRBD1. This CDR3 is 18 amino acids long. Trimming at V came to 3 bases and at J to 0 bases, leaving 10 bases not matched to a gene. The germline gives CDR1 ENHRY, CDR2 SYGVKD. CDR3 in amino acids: CAISDSGQGSIAKNIQYF. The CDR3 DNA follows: TGTGCCATCAGTGACAGCGGACAGGGCTCGATAGCCAAAAACATTCAGTACTTC.

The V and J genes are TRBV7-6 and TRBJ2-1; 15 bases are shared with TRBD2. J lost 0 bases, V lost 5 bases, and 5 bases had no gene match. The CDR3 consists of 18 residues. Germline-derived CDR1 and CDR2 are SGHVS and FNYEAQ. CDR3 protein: CASSPGTSGGSSYNEQFF. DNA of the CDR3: TGTGCCAGCAGCCCCGGGACTAGCGGGGGGAGCTCCTACAATGAGCAGTTCTTC.

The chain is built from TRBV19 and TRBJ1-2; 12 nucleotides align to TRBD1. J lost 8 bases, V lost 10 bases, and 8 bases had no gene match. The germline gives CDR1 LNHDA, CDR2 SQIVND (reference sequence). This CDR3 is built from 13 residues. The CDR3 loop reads CATGTGGAGGYTF. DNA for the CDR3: TGTGCCACAGGGACAGGGGGCGCGGGAGGCTACACCTTC.

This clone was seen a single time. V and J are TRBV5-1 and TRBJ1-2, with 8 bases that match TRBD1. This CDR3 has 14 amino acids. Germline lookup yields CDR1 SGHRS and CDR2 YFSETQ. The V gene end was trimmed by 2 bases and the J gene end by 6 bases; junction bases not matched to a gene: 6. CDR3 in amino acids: CASSFGQGGDGYTF. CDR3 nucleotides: TGCGCCAGCAGCTTCGGACAGGGCGGCGATGGCTACACCTTC.

Here the CDR3 DNA reads TGTGCCAGCAGCGTAGCTAACCCCGCGGGTTCGTACAATGAGCAGTTCTTC. Amino acids: CASSVANPAGSYNEQFF. The chain recombines TRBV9 with TRBJ2-1; possibly TRBD2 for D (5 bases). The CDR3 runs 17 residues. Deletions cut 0 bases from V and 4 bases from J, with 17 bases between. Germline values: CDR1 SGDLS, CDR2 YYNGEE.

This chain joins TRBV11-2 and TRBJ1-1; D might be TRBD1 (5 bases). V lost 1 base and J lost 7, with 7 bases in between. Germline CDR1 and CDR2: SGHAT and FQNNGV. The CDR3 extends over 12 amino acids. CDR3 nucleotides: TGTGCCAGCAGCTTAGGGGGCTTTGAAGCTTTCTTT. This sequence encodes CASSLGGFEAFF.

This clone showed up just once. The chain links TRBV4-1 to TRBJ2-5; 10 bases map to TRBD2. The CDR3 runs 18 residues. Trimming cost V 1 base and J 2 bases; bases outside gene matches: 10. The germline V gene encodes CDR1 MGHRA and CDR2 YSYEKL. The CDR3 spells CASSQGLGASGSQETQYF. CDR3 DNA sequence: TGCGCCAGCAGCCAAGGATTAGGGGCTAGCGGGAGTCAAGAGACCCAGTACTTC.

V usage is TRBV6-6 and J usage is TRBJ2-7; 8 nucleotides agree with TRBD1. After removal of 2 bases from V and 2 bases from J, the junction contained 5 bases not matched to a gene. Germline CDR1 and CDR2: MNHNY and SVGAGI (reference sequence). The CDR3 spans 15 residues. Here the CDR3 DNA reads TGTGCCAGCAGTTACGCTGAGGGACAGGCCTACGAGCAGTACTTC. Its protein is CASSYAEGQAYEQYF.

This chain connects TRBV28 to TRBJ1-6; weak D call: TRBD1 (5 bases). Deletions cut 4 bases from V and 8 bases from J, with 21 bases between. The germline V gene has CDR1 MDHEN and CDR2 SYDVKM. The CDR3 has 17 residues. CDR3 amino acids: CASSSPARGGAHSPLHF. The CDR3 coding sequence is TGTGCCAGCAGTTCCCCAGCGCGGGGGGGAGCCCATTCACCCCTCCACTTT.